These 23 T cell receptor beta chains share one sample of origin, sequenced in a study of OX40 agonist ivuxolimab in advanced cancers. Library preparation was by the immunoSEQ multiplex PCR assay. TCRdb obtained this table from immuneACCESS and retained in-frame rearrangements with V and J assigned. These tables miss some clones; where compared with another copy, unresolved V genes account for less than half of the shortfall, and the remainder is unexplained. Present in this sample are over 75,000 clones, more than 85% of which were seen just once. The ten largest clones capture 1.1% of the sample. The sequencing used CD4+ or CD8+ T cells sorted from blood, collected in a trial of the OX40 agonist ivuxolimab. The receptors shown here come from an adult with an advanced solid tumor such as melanoma, head and neck, liver or kidney cancer.

V gene TRBV5-1 combines with J gene TRBJ2-2, with D unresolved. The germline V gene encodes CDR1 SGHRS and CDR2 YFSETQ. The CDR3 contains 15 residues. V gave up 5 bases and J gave up 0 bases, with 11 bases separating them. The CDR3 DNA reads as TGCGCCAGCAGGACTGACGCAGCGAACACCGGGGAGCTGTTTTTT. Its translation is CASRTDAANTGELFF.

DNA of the CDR3: TGTGCCACCAGCAGGGGGGCTGGTAATCAGCCCCAGCATTTT. Translated, it gives CATSRGAGNQPQHF. The chain has TRBV15 and TRBJ1-5; maybe TRBD1 (6 bases). Per the germline V gene, CDR1 is LNHNV and CDR2 is YYDKDF (reference sequence). Trimming removed 3 bases from V and 4 bases from J, with 10 bases in between. The CDR3 loop spans 14 amino acids.

CDR3 loop: CSVEEGQNYEQYF. CDR3 DNA: TGCAGCGTTGAAGAGGGACAGAACTACGAGCAGTACTTC. The rearrangement joins TRBV29-1 to TRBJ2-7; TRBD1 matches 7 bases. Trimming at V came to 0 bases and at J to 3 bases, leaving 2 bases not matched to a gene. CDR3 length: 13 amino acids. Germline values: CDR1 SQVTM, CDR2 ANQGSEA.

The chain couples TRBV2 to TRBJ2-6; no clear D. The CDR3 is made up of 15 amino acids. The V gene lost 7 bases and the J gene lost 1 base, with 11 bases spanning the gap. Germline CDR1 is SNHLY and CDR2 is FYNNEI. This CDR3 reads CASTVAASGANVLTF. DNA for the CDR3: TGTGCCAGCACCGTGGCGGCGTCTGGGGCCAACGTCCTGACTTTC.

This clone appeared once. The CDR3 DNA reads TGTGCCAGCAGCTTAGATCTGACTAGCGGGGGGACCTACAATGAGCAGTTCTTC. Its protein is CASSLDLTSGGTYNEQFF. The J gene is TRBJ2-1, the V gene TRBV11-3; 13 nucleotides align to TRBD2. Trimming at V came to 0 bases and at J to 2 bases, leaving 4 bases not matched to a gene. In germline, CDR1 is SGHNT, CDR2 YENEEA. CDR3 size: 18 residues.

This clone was seen a handful of times. CDR3 coding DNA: TGTGCCAGCAGTGAGTCGGGACTAGGGAAAAACATTCAGTACTTC. It encodes CASSESGLGKNIQYF. V is TRBV25-1 and J is TRBJ2-4, with 8 nucleotides matching TRBD2. With V trimmed by 3 bases and J by 4 bases, 5 bases remained unmatched. The CDR3 loop spans 15 amino acids. Germline assignment: CDR1 MGHDK and CDR2 SYGVNS. The whole variable domain, remainder taken from reference TRBV25-1 and TRBJ2-4, is EADIYQTPRYLVIGTGKKITLECSQTMGHDKMYWYQQDPGMELHLIHYSYGVNSTEKGDLSSESTVSRIRTEHFPLTLESARPSHTSQYLCASSESGLGKNIQYFGAGTRLSVL.

The chain combines TRBV7-2 with TRBJ2-7; D possibly matches TRBD1 or TRBD2 (5 bases each). Trimming removed 6 bases from V and 1 base from J, with 13 bases in between. Germline V gene data show CDR1 as SGHTA and CDR2 as FQGNSA. This CDR3 contains 14 residues. The CDR3 DNA sequence: TGTGCCAGCAGGGGACCCGACAGTTCCTACGAGCAGTACTTC. Amino acids: CASRGPDSSYEQYF. The variable domain in full, with the rest retrieved from reference TRBV7-2 and TRBJ2-7, is GAGVSQSPSNKVTEKGKDVELRCDPISGHTALYWYRQSLGQGLEFLIYFQGNSAPDKSGLPSDRFSAERTGGSVSTLTIQRTQQEDSAVYLCASRGPDSSYEQYFGPGTRLTVT.

This chain links TRBV28 with TRBJ2-3; D call uncertain. Trimming took off 3 bases at V and 2 bases at J, with 6 bases between the two ends. CDR3 length equals 13 residues. Germline V gene lookup returns CDR1 MDHEN and CDR2 SYDVKM. The CDR3 reads CASSFPLTDTQYF. CDR3 coding DNA: TGTGCCAGCAGTTTCCCGCTCACAGATACGCAGTATTTT.

This sequence joins TRBV6-6 and TRBJ2-2; the match to TRBD2 covers 8 bases. Germline CDR1 is MNHNY and CDR2 is SVGAGI (reference sequence). The CDR3 totals 15 residues. V dropped 3 bases and J dropped 4; count of bases not matched to a gene: 4. In nucleotides, the CDR3 is TGTGCCAGCAGTTATAGCGGGACGGGCACCGGGGAGCTGTTTTTT. Its protein is CASSYSGTGTGELFF.

The chain joins TRBV4-1 to TRBJ2-7, with 10 nucleotides matching TRBD1. The CDR3 sequence is 14 residues long. Germline CDR1 reads MGHRA; CDR2 reads YSYEKL. Trimming at V came to 4 bases and at J to 6 bases, leaving 6 bases not matched to a gene. The CDR3 DNA follows: TGCGCCAGCAGCCCCAAGGACAGGGGGAGCGAGCAGTACTTC. It encodes CASSPKDRGSEQYF.

The chain has TRBV6-5 and TRBJ1-5; D not certain. Per the germline V gene, CDR1 is MNHEY and CDR2 is SVGAGI. Trimming took off 2 bases at V and 1 base at J, with 9 bases between the two ends. CDR3 length: 15 residues. CDR3 protein: CASSYSLYSNQPQHF. The DNA for the CDR3 is TGTGCCAGCAGTTACAGTCTTTACAGCAATCAGCCCCAGCATTTT.

The J gene is TRBJ2-1, the V gene TRBV30, with TRBD2 matching over 10 bases. CDR1 is GTSNPN, CDR2 SVGIG, per germline (reference sequence). CDR3 length: 14 amino acids. The junction had 7 bases not matched to a gene; V was cut back by 5 bases and J by 6 bases. CDR3 bases: TGTGCCTGGTCCCGACTAGCGGGCCTCAATGAGCAGTTCTTC. It yields the protein CAWSRLAGLNEQFF. Drawing the rest from reference TRBV30 and TRBJ2-1, the complete variable domain is SQTIHQWPATLVQPVGSPLSLECTVEGTSNPNLYWYRQAAGRGLQLLFYSVGIGQISSEVPQNLSASRPQDRQFILSSKKLLLSDSGFYLCAWSRLAGLNEQFFGPGTRLTVL.

This clone was seen a single time. V usage is TRBV2 and J usage is TRBJ2-1; no clear D gene. CDR3 length: 13 amino acids. Germline V gene lookup returns CDR1 SNHLY and CDR2 FYNNEI. Trimming left V 4 bases short and J 0 bases short, with 4 bases between. CDR3 in DNA: TGTGCCAGCAGTGTGATCTCCTACAATGAGCAGTTCTTC. Residues: CASSVISYNEQFF. The whole variable domain, filled in from reference TRBV2 and TRBJ2-1, reads EPEVTQTPSHQVTQMGQEVILRCVPISNHLYFYWYRQILGQKVEFLVSFYNNEISEKSEIFDDQFSVERPDGSNFTLKIRSTKLEDSAMYFCASSVISYNEQFFGPGTRLTVL.

The chain links TRBV5-1 to TRBJ2-3; D gene ambiguous. This CDR3 spans 16 amino acids. Trimming removed 1 base at V and 5 bases at J, with 17 bases between. CDR1 SGHRS and CDR2 YFSETQ come from the germline V gene. CDR3 sequence (DNA): TGCGCCAGCAGCTTGCATGCGACCACCGCAAGAGATACGCAGTATTTT. Translating gives CASSLHATTARDTQYF.

The chain has TRBV14 and TRBJ1-2; D is unresolved. From germline, CDR1 is SGHDN and CDR2 FVKESK. Trimming removed 3 bases at V and 2 bases at J, with 7 bases between. The CDR3 totals 13 residues. CDR3 region: CASSQAENYGYTF. CDR3 coding DNA: TGTGCCAGCAGCCAGGCGGAAAACTATGGCTACACCTTC.

The rearrangement links TRBV14 to TRBJ1-1; no clear D gene. The V and J ends lost 2 bases and 7 bases respectively, with 11 bases between them. The CDR3 has 13 residues. Germline lookup yields CDR1 SGHDN and CDR2 FVKESK. CDR3 residues: CASSQFPTGEAFF. The CDR3 DNA is TGTGCCAGCAGCCAATTTCCGACTGGTGAAGCTTTCTTT. The full variable domain, rest sourced from reference TRBV14 and TRBJ1-1, is EAGVTQFPSHSVIEKGQTVTLRCDPISGHDNLYWYRRVMGKEIKFLLHFVKESKQDESGMPNNRFLAERTGGTYSTLKVQPAELEDSGVYFCASSQFPTGEAFFGQGTRLTVV.

The chain uses TRBV19 and TRBJ2-5, with TRBD2 matching over 12 bases. Looked up from germline, CDR1 is LNHDA and CDR2 is SQIVND (reference sequence). The CDR3 covers 16 residues. V was clipped by 3 bases and J by 7 bases; unmatched bases: 9. The CDR3 reads CASSIGYASGRGTQYF. CDR3 DNA sequence: TGTGCCAGTAGTATTGGCTACGCTAGCGGGAGGGGGACCCAGTACTTC.

The J gene is TRBJ2-1, the V gene TRBV11-2; D not certain. Trimming stripped 5 bases from V and 0 bases from J, with 8 bases between. Germline CDR1 SGHAT, CDR2 FQNNGV. The CDR3 extends over 14 amino acids. The CDR3, as DNA: TGTGCCAGCAGCCCACAGAGCTCCTACAATGAGCAGTTCTTC. Protein product: CASSPQSSYNEQFF.

This rearrangement joins TRBV6-6 to TRBJ1-3, with D hard to call. From germline, CDR1 is MNHNY and CDR2 SVGAGI (reference sequence). V lost 4 bases, J lost 2 bases, and 12 bases lay in between. The CDR3 extends over 15 amino acids. The CDR3 DNA is TGTGCCAGCAGTTTGGAGGGTGGGCCTGGAAACACCATATATTTT. Its translation is CASSLEGGPGNTIYF.

The V gene is TRBV15, the J gene TRBJ2-3, with D unclear. Germline V gene sequence: CDR1 LNHNV, CDR2 YYDKDF (reference sequence). This CDR3 has 14 amino acids. Trimming pared 5 bases from V and 0 bases from J, leaving 9 bases between. This CDR3 is CATSPQASTDTQYF. CDR3 sequence (DNA): TGTGCCACCAGCCCGCAGGCTAGCACAGATACGCAGTATTTT.

This chain connects TRBV6-1 to TRBJ1-5; D possibly corresponds to TRBD1 (6 bases). CDR1 MNHNS and CDR2 SASEGT come from the germline V gene. CDR3 size: 15 residues. V was pared by 11 bases and J by 0 bases, with 17 bases between. The CDR3: CAHSGRGSSNQPQHF. CDR3 sequence (DNA): TGTGCCCACTCTGGGAGGGGGAGTAGCAATCAGCCCCAGCATTTT.

The genes are TRBV19 and TRBJ2-1, with TRBD2 matching 7 bases. The CDR3 loop spans 19 amino acids. The junction had 20 bases not matched to a gene; V was cut back by 2 bases and J by 7 bases. CDR1 and CDR2 (germline): LNHDA, SQIVND (reference sequence). CDR3 in amino acids: CASSIYGLGTSRALNEQFF. Here the CDR3 DNA reads TGTGCCAGTAGTATATACGGACTAGGTACATCCCGGGCCTTGAATGAGCAGTTCTTC.

The genes are TRBV30 and TRBJ1-2; D gene ambiguous. The CDR3 length is 12 residues. V was pared by 0 bases and J by 4 bases, with 6 bases between. Looked up from germline, CDR1 is GTSNPN and CDR2 is SVGIG (reference sequence). The CDR3 sequence: CAWSVGPYGYTF. As DNA, the CDR3 is TGTGCCTGGAGTGTAGGGCCCTATGGCTACACCTTC. Combining the CDR3 with reference TRBV30 and TRBJ1-2 gives the whole variable domain SQTIHQWPATLVQPVGSPLSLECTVEGTSNPNLYWYRQAAGRGLQLLFYSVGIGQISSEVPQNLSASRPQDRQFILSSKKLLLSDSGFYLCAWSVGPYGYTFGSGTRLTVV.